These T cell receptor beta chains were read from a single sample in a study of blood T cell repertoires in COVID-19. Sequenced by immunoSEQ multiplex PCR; TCRdb stores in-frame clones only, minus some. The table has a few hundred thousand clones, over 75% seen once. The sequenced sample was PBMCs or T cells enriched from blood (not recorded which). All receptors come from a man aged 25-45 years who had recovered from COVID-19. The CDR3 runs from the conserved cysteine through the conserved F or W.

>TRBJ1-6|TRBV14
CASSIRVNNSPLHF
>TRBJ2-1|TRBV14
CASSQWSLNNEQFF
>TRBJ1-1|TRBV11-3
CASSLTGQYTEAFF
>TRBJ2-7|TRBV2
CASTIRGGSYEQYF
>TRBJ2-5|TRBV6-5
CASSYSMAGPQETQYF
>TRBJ2-7|TRBV5-4
CASSLGGVDRLEQYF
>TRBJ2-5|TRBV9
CASGGIAGWETQYF
>TRBJ1-2|TRBV19
CASSIRTARGYTF
>TRBJ1-5|TRBV6-2/TRBV6-3
CASSYRVVFGVWEPQHF
>TRBJ1-5|TRBV24-1
CATSEGGGNQPQHF
>TRBJ2-2|TRBV6-5
CASRVAGWLTGELFF
>TRBJ1-4|TRBV27
CASRPGTGAGWDEKLFF
>TRBJ1-5|TRBV7-9
CASSRGASNQPQHF
>TRBJ2-5|TRBV7-2
CASSLWSVREETQYF
>TRBJ1-5|TRBV30
CAWSYSGSQPQHF
>TRBJ1-6|TRBV27
CASSPAGRSSPLHF
>TRBJ2-7|TRBV15
CATTETSTSYEQYF
>TRBJ1-1|TRBV30
CAWNPRGGSTEAFF
>TRBJ1-6|TRBV18
CASSPGRDRNSPLHF
>TRBJ1-1|TRBV2
CASRRTIPEWTEAFF
>TRBJ1-2|TRBV5-1
CASSRDTSYGYTF
>TRBJ1-2|TRBV27
CASASRDRNYGYTF
>TRBJ2-5|TRBV3-1/TRBV3-2
CASSQGTAGETQYF
>TRBJ1-2|TRBV6-5
CASSPFTGSNYGYTF
>TRBJ1-5|TRBV4-2
CASSQDPIGAYSNQPQHF
>TRBJ1-5|TRBV6-2/TRBV6-3
CASSYRDRRNQPQHF
>TRBJ1-1|TRBV25-1
CASNRQVTGDTEAFF
>TRBJ2-3|TRBV7-3
CASSLSRAGTTDTQYF
>TRBJ2-5|TRBV7-6
CASSLALLLAGGRRETQYF
>TRBJ1-4|TRBV4-1
CASSFRWDSVNEKLFF
>TRBJ1-4|TRBV7-9
CASSLDLNEKLFF
>TRBJ1-1|TRBV20-1
CSASRAGGSTEAFF
>TRBJ2-3|TRBV5-1
CASSDGTSVVADTQYF
>TRBJ2-5|TRBV3-1/TRBV3-2
CASSTPRTSQETQYF
>TRBJ2-7|TRBV5-4
CASSRTSGDAYEQYF
>TRBJ2-7|TRBV27
CASSLKTGLYEQYF
>TRBJ1-1|TRBV9
CASSPGSEAFF
>TRBJ1-1|TRBV18
CASSPSGGDTEAFF
>TRBJ1-2|TRBV7-2
CASSPQQGGGYTF
>TRBJ1-4|TRBV7-9
CASSWKGQKLVVEKLFF